Below are 32 T cell receptor beta chains sequenced from a single sample in a study of STAT5B mutations in CD4+ large granular lymphocyte leukemia (dated by TCRdb to between 2021 and 2023). Library construction relied on the immunoSEQ multiplex PCR assay. Imported from immuneACCESS, the table was reduced by TCRdb to in-frame sequences with V and J called. These copies leave out some clones; in studies compared against another copy, an unresolved V gene accounts for under half, and the cause of the remainder is not known. This sample is represented by 23,000 or so clones; 70% to 85% of them were singletons. About 4% of the sample is in the top ten clones. Sequencing was performed on CD4+ T cells from blood buffy coats. Source of these receptors: a human donor in good health.

The chain links TRBV29-1 to TRBJ2-3, with a weak D call TRBD1 (5 bases). The CDR3 spans 12 residues. V dropped 6 bases and J dropped 5 bases, with 12 bases sitting between them. Looked up from germline, CDR1 is SQVTM and CDR2 is ANQGSEA. The CDR3 coding sequence is TGCAGCGTCCTGGGTCAGGGAGATACGCAGTATTTT. It specifies CSVLGQGDTQYF.

The chain is built from TRBV5-1 and TRBJ2-1; the D is unclear. V lost 4 bases to trimming and J lost 10 bases, with 12 bases between them. Germline V lookup: CDR1 SGHRS, CDR2 YFSETQ. The CDR3 runs 12 residues. CDR3 in DNA: TGCGCCAGCAGCGCCGACTTCTACGAGCAGTTCTTC. It is translated as CASSADFYEQFF.

The chain links TRBV5-1 to TRBJ2-6, with TRBD1 matching over 8 bases. In germline, CDR1 is SGHRS, CDR2 YFSETQ. The V gene end was trimmed by 4 bases and the J gene end by 2 bases; junction bases not matched to a gene: 2. CDR3 length equals 15 residues. The CDR3 spells CASSPQGAGANVLTF. In DNA, the CDR3 is TGCGCCAGCAGCCCACAGGGGGCTGGGGCCAACGTCCTGACTTTC.

In this sample, this clone turned up once. The chain couples TRBV29-1 to TRBJ2-2; perhaps TRBD1 as D (6 bases). This CDR3 comprises 14 residues. Germline CDR1 SQVTM, CDR2 ANQGSEA. The V end lost 6 bases, the J end lost 6 bases, and 17 bases lay between the germline ends. The CDR3 region has the DNA TGCAGCGTCTCACCCCGGGCAGGGGCCGGGGAGCTGTTTTTT. Translating gives CSVSPRAGAGELFF.

This chain uses TRBV5-1 with TRBJ1-3; no definite D call. The CDR3 is 15 residues long. V lost 4 bases to trimming and J lost 0 bases, with 11 bases between them. Per the germline V gene, CDR1 is SGHRS and CDR2 is YFSETQ. The CDR3 spells CASSEQTSSGNTIYF. CDR3 nucleotides: TGCGCCAGCAGCGAACAGACGAGCTCTGGAAACACCATATATTTT.

The chain joins TRBV6-4 to TRBJ1-1, with D maybe TRBD1 (6 bases). V lost 0 bases, J lost 0 bases, and 11 bases lay in between. The CDR3 contains 16 residues. Germline V gene lookup returns CDR1 MRHNA and CDR2 SNTAGT. CDR3 sequence: CASSDSQGRMNTEAFF. DNA of the CDR3: TGTGCCAGCAGTGACTCCCAGGGGCGAATGAACACTGAAGCTTTCTTT.

This clone was counted between two and nine times. This rearrangement joins TRBV7-9 to TRBJ1-4; 8 positions agree with TRBD1. CDR1 and CDR2 (germline): SEHNR, FQNEAQ (reference sequence). V gave up 1 base and J gave up 5 bases; unmatched junction bases: 9. The CDR3 totals 17 residues. The CDR3 region has the DNA TGTGCCAGCAGCTTAGGAGGCAGGGGGCCTGACAATGAAAAACTGTTTTTT. This translates into CASSLGGRGPDNEKLFF.

The chain carries TRBV10-2 and TRBJ1-2; D call uncertain. The CDR3 is 13 residues long. With 7 bases removed from V and 3 bases from J, the gap between germline ends came to 12 bases. Per germline, CDR1 WSHSY and CDR2 SAAADI. CDR3 in amino acids: CASTLGGYYGYTF. The CDR3 region has the DNA TGCGCCAGCACCTTGGGCGGATACTATGGCTACACCTTC.

This clone appeared a single time. The J gene is TRBJ2-1, the V gene TRBV5-4; 8 bases agree with TRBD1. V lost 4 bases to trimming and J lost 0 bases; unmatched junction nucleotides: 3. CDR3 size: 15 residues. The germline V gene encodes CDR1 SGHNT and CDR2 YYREEE (reference sequence). The CDR3 bases are TGTGCCAGCAGCGTGGGACAGGACTCCTACAATGAGCAGTTCTTC. This translates into CASSVGQDSYNEQFF.

V is TRBV7-9 and J is TRBJ2-2; possible D gene TRBD2, 6 bases. The germline V gene has CDR1 SEHNR and CDR2 FQNEAQ (reference sequence). Trimming shortened V by 6 bases and J by 7 bases, and 15 bases separated the two germline ends. The CDR3 runs 14 residues. This CDR3 reads CASSSTGVDGELFF. As DNA, the CDR3 is TGTGCCAGCAGTTCCACGGGGGTCGACGGGGAGCTGTTTTTT. Combining the CDR3 with reference TRBV7-9 and TRBJ2-2 gives the whole variable domain DTGVSQNPRHKITKRGQNVTFRCDPISEHNRLYWYRQTLGQGPEFLTYFQNEAQLEKSRLLSDRFSAERPKGSFSTLEIQRTEQGDSAMYLCASSSTGVDGELFFGEGSRLTVL.

The rearrangement uses TRBV7-6 and TRBJ2-3; 9 bases agree with TRBD1. Germline V gives CDR1 SGHVS, CDR2 FNYEAQ. V shed 3 bases and J 8 bases; nucleotides not matched to a gene: 12. This CDR3 has 16 residues. CDR3 DNA: TGTGCCAGCAGCTTGACCGGGACAGGGCCCATAGCTACGCAGTATTTT. Its protein product is CASSLTGTGPIATQYF.

This clone was counted a few times. The rearrangement joins TRBV5-1 to TRBJ1-2; TRBD1 matches 7 bases. V lost 1 base to trimming and J lost 3 bases; unmatched junction nucleotides: 0. This CDR3 comprises 13 residues. CDR1 is SGHRS, CDR2 YFSETQ, per germline. DNA for the CDR3: TGCGCCAGCAGCTTGACAGGGGACTATGGCTACACCTTC. Protein sequence: CASSLTGDYGYTF.

This chain joins TRBV5-1 and TRBJ2-3, with no clear D. The CDR3 has 15 residues. Trimming cost V 0 bases and J 1 base, with 9 bases left between them. Per germline, CDR1 SGHRS and CDR2 YFSETQ. CDR3 loop: CASSLGGSGTDTQYF. CDR3 nucleotide sequence: TGCGCCAGCAGCTTGGGAGGCTCGGGCACAGATACGCAGTATTTT.

The genes are TRBV6-1 and TRBJ2-3; a weak D match, TRBD1 (5 bases). The length of the CDR3 is 13 residues. The V and J ends lost 5 bases and 4 bases respectively, with 10 bases between them. Germline lookup yields CDR1 MNHNS and CDR2 SASEGT. In DNA, the CDR3 is TGTGCCAGCAGTCCTAGGGGCGCAGATACGCAGTATTTT. It yields the protein CASSPRGADTQYF.

This clone was observed a single time. The chain couples TRBV28 to TRBJ1-5, with D possibly TRBD1 on 5 matching bases. The germline V gene encodes CDR1 MDHEN and CDR2 SYDVKM. V gave up 1 base and J gave up 4 bases, with 14 bases separating them. This CDR3 contains 16 residues. The CDR3 here is CASSLSGLGPNQPQHF. Here the CDR3 DNA reads TGTGCCAGCAGTTTATCAGGGCTGGGTCCGAATCAGCCCCAGCATTTT.

V usage is TRBV11-2 and J usage is TRBJ2-3, with TRBD2 identical over 12 bases. CDR1 is SGHAT, CDR2 FQNNGV, per germline. With V trimmed by 0 bases and J by 3 bases, 7 bases remained unmatched. The CDR3 extends over 18 amino acids. CDR3 sequence reads: CASSLDLGLAGGTDTQYF. CDR3 in DNA: TGTGCCAGCAGCTTAGATCTAGGGCTAGCGGGAGGGACAGATACGCAGTATTTT.

The V and J genes are TRBV7-2 and TRBJ2-7, with D unclear. The CDR3 consists of 14 residues. Trimming cost V 0 bases and J 2 bases, with 8 bases left between them. Germline CDR1 reads SGHTA; CDR2 reads FQGNSA. CDR3 bases: TGTGCCAGCAGCTTAGCCAGACTCACCTACGAGCAGTACTTC. This sequence encodes CASSLARLTYEQYF.

This rearrangement joins TRBV11-3 to TRBJ1-1, with D possibly TRBD1 on 6 matching bases. V lost 1 base, J lost 1 base, and 7 bases lay in between. CDR3 length: 14 amino acids. Per the germline V gene, CDR1 is SGHNT and CDR2 is YENEEA. CDR3 residues: CASSLVGQNTEAFF. The CDR3 bases are TGTGCCAGCAGCTTAGTGGGACAGAACACTGAAGCTTTCTTT.

The table lists this clone with a few counts. V is TRBV7-9 and J is TRBJ1-2, with TRBD1 identical over 8 bases. Germline CDR1 SEHNR, CDR2 FQNEAQ (reference sequence). The CDR3 extends over 14 amino acids. The trim removed 6 bases at V and 5 bases at J, leaving 8 bases unmatched. The CDR3 DNA reads TGTGCCAGCAGTTTACAGGGGGGCGCTTATGGCTACACCTTC. It codes for CASSLQGGAYGYTF.

The genes are TRBV6-6 and TRBJ1-1, with D perhaps matching TRBD1 (6 bases). From germline, CDR1 is MNHNY and CDR2 SVGAGI (reference sequence). Trimming stripped 8 bases from V and 1 base from J, with 11 bases between. The CDR3 extends over 13 amino acids. This CDR3 is CASRTDPNTEAFF. The DNA of the CDR3 is TGTGCCAGCCGGACAGACCCGAACACTGAAGCTTTCTTT.

In its sample, this clone was seen once. The chain employs TRBV15 and TRBJ2-7; TRBD1 matches at 8 bases. This CDR3 comprises 15 residues. Per the germline V gene, CDR1 is LNHNV and CDR2 is YYDKDF (reference sequence). After removal of 1 base from V and 4 bases from J, the junction contained 6 bases not matched to a gene. In DNA, the CDR3 is TGTGCCACCAGCAGAGGAGGGACAGGTAGTTACGAGCAGTACTTC. Translating it yields CATSRGGTGSYEQYF.

This clone was picked up one time. The junction departs from the called germline gene at one end, perhaps through a read error. The chain couples TRBV28 to TRBJ2-1; 8 nucleotides match TRBD1. Germline CDR1 MDHEN, CDR2 SYDVKM. This CDR3 is 13 amino acids long. The CDR3 loop is CASSLTGQVLVVF. The CDR3 DNA reads TGTGCCAGCAGTTTGACGGGACAGGTCCTCGTGGTCTTC.

The chain is built from TRBV11-2 and TRBJ1-5; possibly TRBD1 for D (5 bases). The V end lost 1 base, the J end lost 6 bases, and 19 bases lay between the germline ends. From germline, CDR1 is SGHAT and CDR2 FQNNGV. The CDR3 spans 17 residues. CDR3 in DNA: TGTGCCAGCAGCTTAGGGCAGGGCGGGGCCGATGGTCAGCCCCAGCATTTT. Amino acid sequence: CASSLGQGGADGQPQHF.

The genes are TRBV9 and TRBJ2-7; 8 nucleotides line up with TRBD2. Germline V gene data show CDR1 as SGDLS and CDR2 as YYNGEE. There are 16 residues in the CDR3. Unmatched junction bases numbered 8, after V lost 0 bases and J lost 3 bases. This CDR3 is CASSVAPSGSVYEQYF. DNA for the CDR3: TGTGCCAGCAGCGTAGCTCCGAGCGGGAGCGTCTACGAGCAGTACTTC.

The gene calls are TRBV6-6 and TRBJ2-2, with 7 bases identical to TRBD2. With V trimmed by 7 bases and J by 3 bases, 8 bases remained unmatched. CDR3 length equals 15 residues. Germline CDR1 is MNHNY and CDR2 is SVGAGI (reference sequence). The CDR3 spells CASKNVGGDTGELFF. The CDR3, as DNA: TGTGCCAGCAAAAACGTGGGAGGGGACACCGGGGAGCTGTTTTTT.

This clone has more than one count but fewer than ten. CDR3 sequence: CATSIEIGAPEAFF. CDR3 in DNA: TGTGCCACCAGCATAGAAATAGGGGCCCCTGAAGCTTTCTTT. This chain links TRBV15 with TRBJ1-1, with D tentatively TRBD1 (5 bases). The germline gives CDR1 LNHNV, CDR2 YYDKDF (reference sequence). V was shortened by 4 bases and J by 6 bases, with 15 bases between the two germline ends. The CDR3 consists of 14 residues. Full variable domain (outside the CDR3, taken from reference TRBV15 and TRBJ1-1): DAMVIQNPRYQVTQFGKPVTLSCSQTLNHNVMYWYQQKSSQAPKLLFHYYDKDFNNEADTPDNFQSRRPNTSFCFLDIRSPGLGDTAMYLCATSIEIGAPEAFFGQGTRLTVV.

The chain has TRBV28 and TRBJ2-3; D possibly corresponds to TRBD2 (5 bases). There are 16 residues in the CDR3. Trimming pared 4 bases from V and 6 bases from J, leaving 20 bases between. CDR1 is MDHEN, CDR2 SYDVKM, per germline. CDR3 sequence: CASSSGKRTGADTQYF. CDR3 nucleotides: TGTGCCAGCAGTTCAGGAAAGCGGACGGGTGCCGATACGCAGTATTTT.

This rearrangement joins TRBV5-1 to TRBJ2-5; 8 bases match TRBD1. CDR1 SGHRS and CDR2 YFSETQ come from the germline V gene. V trimming: 4 bases; J trimming: 5 bases; junction bases outside the gene matches: 13. The CDR3 contains 16 residues. The CDR3 is CASSPEGRGLGETQYF. As DNA, the CDR3 is TGCGCCAGCAGCCCCGAGGGCAGGGGGCTTGGGGAGACCCAGTACTTC. The variable domain in full, with the rest retrieved from reference TRBV5-1 and TRBJ2-5, is KAGVTQTPRYLIKTRGQQVTLSCSPISGHRSVSWYQQTPGQGLQFLFEYFSETQRNKGNFPGRFSGRQFSNSRSEMNVSTLELGDSALYLCASSPEGRGLGETQYFGPGTRLLVL.

The genes are TRBV7-2 and TRBJ2-7; TRBD2 aligns across 8 bases. The CDR3 runs to 14 residues. Germline-derived CDR1 and CDR2 are SGHTA and FQGNSA. Unmatched junction bases numbered 5, after V lost 5 bases and J lost 2 bases. The CDR3 sequence: CASSTTSAAYEQYF. The DNA of the CDR3 is TGTGCCAGCAGCACGACTAGCGCAGCCTACGAGCAGTACTTC.

This clone was counted a single time. CDR3 amino acids: CASSQTGTTGEKLFF. In DNA form, the CDR3 reads TGTGCCAGCTCACAGACGGGGACAACGGGTGAAAAACTGTTTTTT. This chain joins TRBV18 and TRBJ1-4, with D tentatively TRBD1 (6 bases). This CDR3 is built from 15 residues. Trimming removed 4 bases at V and 7 bases at J, with 16 bases between. The germline CDR1 and CDR2 sequences are KGHSH and LQKENI.

The chain combines TRBV5-1 with TRBJ1-3; no firm D call. The CDR3 is 15 amino acids. Deletions cut 3 bases from V and 0 bases from J, with 10 bases between. From germline, CDR1 is SGHRS and CDR2 YFSETQ. CDR3 DNA sequence: TGCGCCAGCAGCTCGGGAGAACTCTCTGGAAACACCATATATTTT. Its protein is CASSSGELSGNTIYF.

This clone was seen a single time. Other DNA sequences of this sample code for an identical CDR3. The chain links TRBV5-1 to TRBJ2-5; TRBD1 might be the D (5 bases). CDR3 length equals 14 residues. CDR1 is SGHRS, CDR2 YFSETQ, per germline. V dropped 1 base and J dropped 5 bases, with 12 bases sitting between them. The CDR3 DNA follows: TGCGCCAGCAGCTTGACAGGTCTACCTGAGACCCAGTACTTC. It specifies CASSLTGLPETQYF. Together with reference TRBV5-1 and TRBJ2-5, the CDR3 gives the full variable domain: KAGVTQTPRYLIKTRGQQVTLSCSPISGHRSVSWYQQTPGQGLQFLFEYFSETQRNKGNFPGRFSGRQFSNSRSEMNVSTLELGDSALYLCASSLTGLPETQYFGPGTRLLVL.